This T cell receptor beta chain was sequenced for a study of siplizumab effects on memory and regulatory T cells. Regarding the study as a whole: Naive T cells apparently outstripped memory cells in diversity and seemed major alloresponse contributors. Few alloreactive clones mapped to unstimulated subsets.

Germline V gives CDR1 SQVTM, CDR2 ANQGSEA. V lost 4 bases and J lost 2, with 7 bases in between. The CDR3 runs 12 residues. In the case of this clone: Antigen unknown.

Some clones are missing from TCRdb's copy, which holds only in-frame ones; the method was immunoSEQ multiplex PCR. The data hold more than 85,000 clones, with 80% to 95% observed a single time. The sequenced sample consisted of CD4+ T cells sorted from blood. V is TRBV29-1 and J is TRBJ2-3; D remains unclear. This TCR came from a human donor in good health. CDR3 bases: TGCAGCGTTGTCCTTTTCACAGATACGCAGTATTTT. This sequence encodes CSVVLFTDTQYF.